This is a list of T cell receptor beta chains from one sample in a study of shared clonotypes between healthy human individuals. Clones were sequenced by immunoSEQ multiplex PCR, and TCRdb holds only the in-frame ones, with some missing. This sample yields about 690,000 clones, of which about 90% are seen a single time; about 33% belongs to the top ten. What was sequenced was memory CD8+ T cells from PBMCs. These receptors were taken from a young man in good health. Some clones in this sample may be carry-over from other donors' samples. CDR3s include the opening cysteine and the closing phenylalanine or tryptophan. The D gene is left open where the match is weak. Expanded clones get a size class; other rows say once, few or many, or leave the size out.

j_call v_call d_call clone_size cdr3_aa cdr3_nt
TRBJ2-7 TRBV6-1 NA once CASSERTAYEQYF TGTGCCAGCAGTGAAAGGACGGCCTACGAGCAGTACTTC
TRBJ2-4 TRBV27 NA NA CASSPAKNIQYF TGTGCCAGCAGTCCCGCCAAAAACATTCAGTACTTC
TRBJ2-7 TRBV15 TRBD2 few CATSRPGTNDEQYF TGTGCCACCAGCAGACCCGGGACTAACGACGAGCAGTACTTC
TRBJ1-1 TRBV19 NA once CASSSSRSFMNTEAFF TGTGCCAGTAGTTCCTCGAGGTCGTTCATGAACACTGAAGCTTTCTTT
TRBJ1-1 TRBV27 NA once CASSPIEVNTEAFF TGTGCCAGCAGCCCCATAGAGGTGAACACTGAAGCTTTCTTT
TRBJ1-5 TRBV5-1 NA NA CASSLSGGRNQPQHF TGCGCCAGCAGCCTGAGCGGGGGGCGGAATCAGCCCCAGCATTTT
TRBJ2-3 TRBV29-1 TRBD2 NA CSVYGLAGASDTQYF TGCAGCGTCTATGGACTAGCGGGAGCGTCCGATACGCAGTATTTT
TRBJ1-4 TRBV4-1 NA NA CASTIPGGTNEKLFF TGCGCCAGCACAATTCCCGGAGGAACTAATGAAAAACTGTTTTTT
TRBJ2-2 TRBV9 NA NA CASSPRDLAGELFF TGTGCCAGCAGCCCCCGGGACTTGGCCGGGGAGCTGTTTTTT
TRBJ2-1 TRBV15 NA few CATYGGNRNEQFF TGTGCCACCTACGGTGGAAATCGCAATGAGCAGTTCTTC
TRBJ2-2 TRBV9 TRBD2 NA CASSVREAATHTGELFF TGTGCCAGCAGCGTCCGGGAGGCCGCCACGCACACCGGGGAGCTGTTTTTT
TRBJ1-1 TRBV27 NA NA CASSFQGITEAFF TGTGCCAGCAGTTTTCAGGGGATAACTGAAGCTTTCTTT
TRBJ2-7 TRBV28 TRBD1 NA CASALDLRTGSYEQYF TGTGCCAGCGCCCTGGACCTCCGGACAGGTTCCTACGAGCAGTACTTC
TRBJ1-1 TRBV6-5 NA NA CAIRASLLTEAFF TGTGCCATCAGAGCCTCCCTCCTTACTGAAGCTTTCTTT
TRBJ2-7 TRBV4-1 NA once CASSLRNDRDKYSYEQYF TGCGCCAGCAGCTTACGAAACGACCGGGACAAATATTCCTACGAGCAGTACTTC
TRBJ1-1 TRBV7-8 NA once CASSLVRTAKNTEAFF TGTGCCAGCAGCTTAGTGAGGACAGCAAAGAACACTGAAGCTTTCTTT
TRBJ2-1 TRBV4-1 NA NA CASSQDAGVSYNEQFF TGCGCCAGCAGCCAAGACGCAGGGGTCTCCTACAATGAGCAGTTCTTC
TRBJ2-3 TRBV9 TRBD2 NA CASSVAAGDTDTQYF TGTGCCAGCAGCGTAGCAGCGGGAGACACAGATACGCAGTATTTT
TRBJ2-1 TRBV30 NA NA CAWRTQDWTEQFF TGTGCCTGGAGGACACAAGACTGGACTGAGCAGTTCTTC
TRBJ1-1 TRBV9 NA NA CASSVGGENTEAFF TGTGCCAGCAGCGTAGGAGGGGAGAACACTGAAGCTTTCTTT
TRBJ2-5 TRBV6-1 NA NA CASHDGLLKAQYF TGTGCCAGTCACGACGGGCTGCTGAAGGCCCAGTACTTC
TRBJ2-7 TRBV7-9 NA NA CASSFGGEQYF TGTGCCAGCAGCTTTGGGGGGGAGCAGTACTTC
TRBJ2-3 TRBV4-3 TRBD2 NA CASSQDFGSGRTDTQYF TGCGCCAGCAGCCAAGATTTTGGTAGCGGGAGGACAGATACGCAGTATTTT
TRBJ1-5 TRBV5-5 NA NA CASSLVAQGRDQPQHF TGTGCCAGCAGCTTGGTGGCTCAGGGACGGGATCAGCCCCAGCATTTT
TRBJ2-1 TRBV2 NA NA CASSPPNEQFF TGTGCCAGCAGCCCACCTAATGAGCAGTTCTTC
TRBJ2-7 TRBV6-5 NA NA CASAGEGGWDYEQYF TGTGCCAGCGCGGGGGAAGGGGGCTGGGACTACGAGCAGTACTTC
TRBJ2-1 TRBV11-2 TRBD2 once CASSLGPSGKQFF TGTGCCAGCAGCTTAGGACCCAGCGGGAAGCAGTTCTTC
TRBJ2-7 TRBV4-1 NA NA CASSPVPGAGLEQYF TGCGCCAGCAGCCCTGTACCAGGGGCTGGGCTCGAGCAGTACTTC
TRBJ2-1 TRBV15 NA NA CATSRAFKNNEQFF TGTGCCACCAGCAGGGCATTCAAAAACAATGAGCAGTTCTTC
TRBJ2-1 TRBV19 NA NA CATTYSYNEQFF TGTGCCACTACCTACTCCTACAATGAGCAGTTCTTC
TRBJ2-2 TRBV7-9 TRBD1 NA CASSPRDRVTNTGELFF TGTGCCAGCAGCCCCCGGGACAGGGTGACGAACACCGGGGAGCTGTTTTTT
TRBJ2-5 TRBV11-3 NA NA CASSPPGADQETQYF TGTGCCAGCAGTCCACCAGGCGCCGATCAAGAGACCCAGTACTTC
TRBJ1-5 TRBV28 NA NA CASAGKPQHF TGTGCCAGCGCCGGGAAGCCCCAGCATTTT
TRBJ1-1 TRBV29-1 TRBD1 NA CSVGGQGPTEAFF TGCAGCGTAGGGGGACAGGGGCCAACTGAAGCTTTCTTT
TRBJ2-7 TRBV4-1 NA few CASSQDPRPYEQYF TGCGCCAGCAGCCAAGATCCTAGGCCCTACGAGCAGTACTTC
TRBJ1-4 TRBV6-6 NA once CASSYSPGWEKLFF TGTGCCAGCAGTTACTCGCCAGGATGGGAAAAACTGTTTTTT
TRBJ2-7 TRBV7-2 NA NA CASSPWPGEKFGEQYF TGTGCCAGCAGCCCCTGGCCAGGGGAAAAATTTGGCGAGCAGTACTTC
TRBJ2-1 TRBV7-9 NA NA CASSPALRGGQFF TGTGCCAGCAGCCCCGCCTTAAGAGGTGGGCAGTTCTTC
TRBJ1-3 TRBV7-9 TRBD1 NA CASSLGPLSGQLVRNTIYF TGTGCCAGCAGCTTAGGGCCTCTCTCGGGACAGCTCGTTCGAAACACCATATATTTT
TRBJ2-6 TRBV4-3 NA NA CASSEILDGANVLTF TGCGCCAGCAGCGAAATTCTCGATGGGGCCAACGTCCTGACTTTC
TRBJ1-1 TRBV4-1 NA few CASSQLRQNTEAFF TGCGCCAGCAGCCAACTTCGACAGAACACTGAAGCTTTCTTT
TRBJ1-5 TRBV5-8 TRBD1 NA CASGTDRGVEPQHF TGTGCCAGCGGGACTGACAGGGGGGTTGAGCCCCAGCATTTT
TRBJ2-5 TRBV6-5 NA many CASSYTGTYQETQYF TGTGCCAGCAGTTATACCGGGACATACCAAGAGACCCAGTACTTC
TRBJ2-7 TRBV5-6 NA NA CASSFGTYSYEQYF TGTGCCAGCAGCTTTGGGACCTATTCCTACGAGCAGTACTTC
TRBJ2-5 TRBV9 NA NA CASSVDGKKRGETQYF TGTGCCAGCAGCGTAGATGGAAAGAAGAGGGGGGAGACCCAGTACTTC
TRBJ2-7 TRBV7-9 TRBD2 few CASSPPRGSGGSNYEQYF TGTGCCAGCAGCCCACCTCGGGGGAGCGGGGGCTCAAACTACGAGCAGTACTTC
TRBJ1-2 TRBV11-2 TRBD1 NA CASSSMRTGNYGYTF TGTGCCAGCAGCTCGATGAGGACAGGGAACTATGGCTACACCTTC
TRBJ1-2 TRBV10-3 NA NA CAIGRSLLSPYGYTF TGTGCCATCGGTCGATCGCTCCTCTCACCCTATGGCTACACCTTC
TRBJ1-1 TRBV7-8 NA once CASSLDPAAVAFF TGTGCCAGCAGCTTAGATCCGGCAGCAGTAGCTTTCTTT
TRBJ2-7 TRBV11-2 NA NA CASSLETAREGYEQYF TGTGCCAGCAGCTTAGAAACGGCCAGGGAAGGCTACGAGCAGTACTTC
TRBJ2-5 TRBV7-9 NA NA CASSEDPWETQYF TGTGCCAGCAGCGAGGACCCATGGGAGACCCAGTACTTC
TRBJ2-7 TRBV7-9 NA NA CASSPRVEGIAYEQYF TGTGCCAGCAGCCCCCGGGTTGAGGGAATCGCCTACGAGCAGTACTTC
TRBJ2-4 TRBV7-9 NA NA CASSAPGETKNIQYF TGTGCCAGCAGCGCGCCCGGGGAAACCAAAAACATTCAGTACTTC
TRBJ1-2 TRBV19 TRBD1 NA CASIPKQGEVYGYTF TGTGCCAGTATCCCTAAGCAGGGGGAAGTCTATGGCTACACCTTC
TRBJ2-2 TRBV11-3 NA NA CASSSYEETGPAGELFF TGTGCCAGCAGCTCCTACGAGGAAACAGGGCCCGCCGGGGAGCTGTTTTTT
TRBJ2-7 TRBV7-8 NA NA CASSPWGTGSYEQYF TGTGCCAGCAGCCCCTGGGGGACTGGGTCCTACGAGCAGTACTTC
TRBJ2-2 TRBV13 NA NA CASSPPGNTGELFF TGTGCCAGCAGCCCGCCGGGAAACACCGGGGAGCTGTTTTTT
TRBJ2-1 TRBV27 NA NA CASSQAGVPYNEQFF TGTGCCAGCAGTCAAGCAGGTGTCCCCTACAATGAGCAGTTCTTC
TRBJ1-1 TRBV4-1 NA few CASSIGRGTEAFF TGCGCCAGCAGCATAGGAAGGGGCACTGAAGCTTTCTTT